The 13 T cell receptor beta chains given below trace back to one sample, sequenced in a study of blood T cell repertoires in COVID-19. Sequencing used immunoSEQ multiplex PCR; TCRdb keeps in-frame clones, though not all of them. The sample holds more than 250,000 clones; about 91% are singletons and the top ten take 1.6%. Source material: peripheral blood. The receptors come from a woman aged 30 to 39 with COVID-19, enrolled during active disease.

This clone was detected only a few times. The J gene is TRBJ2-5, the V gene TRBV7-7; 7 nucleotides agree with TRBD2. CDR3 length: 13 amino acids. Germline CDR1 and CDR2: SSHAT and FNYEAQ (reference sequence). J gave up 2 bases and V 5 bases, and 2 bases lay outside the gene matches. In nucleotides, the CDR3 is TGTGCCAGCAGCCCGCGGGAGCAAGAGACCCAGTACTTC. This gives the protein CASSPREQETQYF.

The gene calls are TRBV5-1 and TRBJ2-1, with 7 bases aligning to TRBD2. The CDR3 runs to 15 residues. J gave up 3 bases and V 4 bases, and 7 bases lay outside the gene matches. In germline, CDR1 is SGHRS, CDR2 YFSETQ. The DNA for the CDR3 is TGCGCCAGCAGCAAAGGGACTACGGACTACAATGAGCAGTTCTTC. This sequence encodes CASSKGTTDYNEQFF.

The V call is TRBV7-9, the J call TRBJ1-6; TRBD1 is a possible D gene (6 bases). CDR3 length: 15 amino acids. The V gene lost 3 bases and the J gene lost 9 bases, with 15 bases spanning the gap. CDR1 and CDR2 (germline): SEHNR, FQNEAQ (reference sequence). The CDR3 DNA reads as TGTGCCAGCAGCTTCTCGGGGGGCGTGGTTTCACCCCTCCACTTT. Protein: CASSFSGGVVSPLHF.

The chain joins TRBV19 to TRBJ1-5; weak D call: TRBD1 (5 bases). Germline V CDR1 and CDR2: LNHDA, SQIVND (reference sequence). This CDR3 is built from 15 residues. The V gene lost 2 bases and the J gene lost 0 bases, with 8 bases spanning the gap. For the CDR3, the DNA is TGTGCCAGTAGTATACAGGGTTATAGCAATCAGCCCCAGCATTTT. Its protein product is CASSIQGYSNQPQHF.

The chain links TRBV7-2 to TRBJ2-5, with D hard to call. Trimming shortened V by 1 base and J by 2 bases, and 5 bases separated the two germline ends. This CDR3 contains 13 residues. Germline assignment: CDR1 SGHTA and CDR2 FQGNSA. The CDR3 nucleotides read TGTGCCAGCAGCTTAGGAGTTCAAGAGACCCAGTACTTC. Translating it yields CASSLGVQETQYF.

The genes are TRBV18 and TRBJ2-2; D is unclear. Germline V lookup: CDR1 KGHSH, CDR2 LQKENI. V was clipped by 5 bases and J by 3 bases, with 7 bases between them. This CDR3 is 13 amino acids long. CDR3: CASSRLDTGELFF. For the CDR3, the DNA is TGTGCCAGCTCAAGACTTGACACCGGGGAGCTGTTTTTT.

V usage is TRBV7-3 and J usage is TRBJ1-3, with D hard to call. The CDR3 extends over 14 amino acids. CDR1 SGHTA and CDR2 FQGTGA come from the germline V gene. V dropped 5 bases and J dropped 0 bases, with 8 bases sitting between them. Written as DNA, the CDR3 is TGTGCCAGCAGCCTTGGGAGCTCTGGAAACACCATATATTTT. It specifies CASSLGSSGNTIYF.

There are a few counts of this clone. The chain uses TRBV5-8 and TRBJ1-1; D is unresolved. V was shortened by 3 bases and J by 4 bases, with 7 bases between the two germline ends. This CDR3 spans 12 amino acids. Germline values: CDR1 SGHTS, CDR2 YDEGEE. The CDR3 reads CASSSSGTEAFF. The CDR3 coding sequence is TGTGCCAGCAGCTCCTCAGGCACTGAAGCTTTCTTT.

The table lists this clone with a count of one. The chain recombines TRBV4-1 with TRBJ1-6; TRBD1 aligns across 7 bases. From germline, CDR1 is MGHRA and CDR2 YSYEKL. Trimming removed 4 bases from V and 10 bases from J; junction bases left unmatched: 7. CDR3 size: 14 residues. The CDR3 region has the DNA TGCGCCAGCAGCCGACGACAGGGAGAATCACCCCTCCACTTT. Translation: CASSRRQGESPLHF.

The V gene is TRBV5-4, the J gene TRBJ1-6; D is unresolved. The CDR3 is 13 amino acids. V dropped 5 bases and J dropped 9 bases, with 12 bases sitting between them. Germline V gene sequence: CDR1 SGHNT, CDR2 YYREEE (reference sequence). In DNA, the CDR3 is TGTGCCAGCAGGAATAAAGCCGGTTCACCCCTCCACTTT. Protein product: CASRNKAGSPLHF.

A note on this clone: Other nucleotide sequences from this sample produce the same CDR3. The chain links TRBV6-5 to TRBJ1-2; 7 bases are a match to TRBD1. With V trimmed by 6 bases and J by 2 bases, 3 bases remained unmatched. Per germline, CDR1 MNHEY and CDR2 SVGAGI. The length of the CDR3 is 13 residues. The CDR3 reads CASSRDRNYGYTF. The CDR3 nucleotides are TGTGCCAGCAGCCGGGACAGAAACTATGGCTACACCTTC.

This sequence joins TRBV5-1 and TRBJ2-3, with 10 nucleotides matching TRBD2. In germline, CDR1 is SGHRS, CDR2 YFSETQ. The CDR3 covers 17 residues. Trimming cost V 3 bases and J 0 bases; bases outside gene matches: 7. CDR3 protein: CASSWSGGVVSTDTQYF. CDR3 bases: TGCGCCAGCAGCTGGAGCGGGGGGGTAGTTAGCACAGATACGCAGTATTTT.

V is TRBV10-3 and J is TRBJ1-1; D uncertain. Trimming stripped 1 base from V and 1 base from J, with 10 bases between. Germline V gene lookup returns CDR1 ENHRY and CDR2 SYGVKD. This CDR3 spans 15 amino acids. CDR3 in DNA: TGTGCCATCAGTGAGTTTCAGTCGGGGAACACTGAAGCTTTCTTT. Its translation: CAISEFQSGNTEAFF.